The present T cell receptor (beta chain) was sequenced within a study of blood T cell repertoires in COVID-19. Repertoires were generated with immunoSEQ multiplex PCR, while TCRdb's copy carries only in-frame clones and drops some. The table includes a few hundred thousand clones, about 87% detected once. Sequencing input: peripheral blood. The origin of this receptor is a woman aged 30 to 39 with COVID-19, enrolled during active disease.

As DNA, the CDR3 is TGTGCCAGCAGCGTAGCCGGACTCCAAGAGACCCAGTACTTC. Translated: CASSVAGLQETQYF. The chain links TRBV9 to TRBJ2-5; D is perhaps TRBD2 (5 bases). The germline gives CDR1 SGDLS, CDR2 YYNGEE. The V end was cut by 0 bases, the J end by 1 base, with 7 bases between. There are 14 residues in the CDR3.